What follows is one T cell receptor beta chain and its context. What it binds is not known. These data are taken from a study of T cell responses to AZD1222 COVID-19 vaccine. Notes on the study in general: Spike-specific TCR breadth and depth went up after people got two AZD1222 doses. Donors, mostly white British, included more females; clonal diversity was possibly underestimated.

The repertoire was sequenced with immunoSEQ multiplex PCR; TCRdb's copy has only in-frame clones and lacks some. The table lists 150,000 to 200,000 clones, about 90% of them singletons. This CDR3 spans 15 amino acids. Germline CDR1 and CDR2: SGHTA and FQGNSA. J lost 1 base, V lost 3 bases, and 4 bases had no gene match. The clonotype comes from an adult who received the AZD1222 COVID-19 vaccine. Source: peripheral blood, taken 28 days after the second AZD1222 dose. The chain joins TRBV7-2 to TRBJ2-5; 8 bases are a match to TRBD2. CDR3 coding DNA: TGTGCCAGCAGCTTGACTAGCGAGCTCCAAGAGACCCAGTACTTC. Translating it yields CASSLTSELQETQYF.